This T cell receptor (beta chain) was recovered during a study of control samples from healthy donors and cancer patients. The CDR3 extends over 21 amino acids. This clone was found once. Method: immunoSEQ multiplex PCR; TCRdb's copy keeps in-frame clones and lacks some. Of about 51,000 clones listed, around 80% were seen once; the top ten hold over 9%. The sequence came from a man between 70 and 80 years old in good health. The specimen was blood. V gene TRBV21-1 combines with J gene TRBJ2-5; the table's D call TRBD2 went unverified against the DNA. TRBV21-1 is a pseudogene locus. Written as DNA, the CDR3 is TGTGCCAGCAGCAACGATGGGGGGACTAGGCTGGAGTGCGGGGTTCAAGAGACCCAGTACTTC. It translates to CASSNDGGTRLECGVQETQYF.